The rows below give T cell receptor beta chains drawn from one sample of a study of blood T cell repertoires in COVID-19. Assay used: immunoSEQ multiplex PCR; TCRdb lists only in-frame clones, some missing. Of hundreds of thousands of clones listed, less than 90% were seen once; the top ten hold 2.5% to 3.5%. The source material was PBMCs or T cells enriched from blood (not recorded which). The receptors originated from a woman aged 30 to 39 who had recovered from COVID-19. Both conserved end residues are part of each CDR3. The D gene is left open where the match is weak. Expanded clones get a size class; other rows say once, few or many, or leave the size out.

j_gene	d_gene	v_gene	abundance	CDR3aa	CDR3nt
TRBJ2-3	TRBD1	TRBV18	.	CASTFYRGRDTQYF	TGTGCCAGCACCTTTTACAGGGGGCGGGATACGCAGTATTTT
TRBJ1-6	.	TRBV27	.	CASSLARYNSPLHF	TGTGCCAGCAGCCTGGCCCGATATAATTCACCCCTCCACTTT
TRBJ2-7	.	TRBV12-3/TRBV12-4	.	CASSSGYGEQYF	TGTGCCAGCAGTTCCGGGTACGGCGAGCAGTACTTC
TRBJ2-3	.	TRBV6-1	.	CASSERQGSTDTQYF	TGTGCCAGCAGTGAGCGGCAGGGCAGCACAGATACGCAGTATTTT
TRBJ1-1	.	TRBV11-2	.	CASSLDGLGGTEAFF	TGTGCCAGCAGCTTAGATGGGCTCGGAGGAACTGAAGCTTTCTTT
TRBJ1-1	.	TRBV6-2/TRBV6-3	.	CASSYTRGGVWNTEAFF	TGTGCCAGCAGTTACACCCGTGGGGGGGTGTGGAACACTGAAGCTTTCTTT
TRBJ1-2	TRBD1	TRBV5-5	.	CASSLVGQGAYGYTF	TGTGCCAGCAGCTTAGTGGGGCAGGGGGCGTACGGCTACACCTTC
TRBJ2-3	TRBD1	TRBV7-9	.	CASSQDRASTDTQYF	TGTGCCAGCAGCCAGGACAGGGCTAGCACAGATACGCAGTATTTT
TRBJ1-5	.	TRBV6-5	.	CASSYSVGGGQPQHF	TGTGCCAGCAGTTACTCGGTCGGGGGGGGACAGCCCCAGCATTTT
TRBJ2-3	TRBD2	TRBV11-2	once	CASSFWGSGGAADTQYF	TGTGCCAGCAGCTTCTGGGGTAGCGGGGGGGCAGCAGATACGCAGTATTTT
TRBJ1-6	TRBD1	TRBV9	.	CASSAGQAEGYNSPLHF	TGTGCCAGCAGCGCCGGACAGGCCGAGGGATATAATTCACCCCTCCACTTT
TRBJ1-4	TRBD1	TRBV15	.	CATSRDRVNEKLFF	TGTGCCACCAGCAGGGACAGGGTTAATGAAAAACTGTTTTTT